This TCR beta chain was found in a study of blood T cells in healthy people across ages. Study-level background: Researchers report that template switching captured about one barcoded beta molecule per two T cells.

The authors ran a second PCR of about 6 to 11 cycles using a sample-barcoded 5' primer and a J-beta primer mix. The template-switch adaptor, which had 12 random nucleotides, put a tag on each cDNA molecule. Individual samples furnished no less than 2.5 million CDR3-containing paired-end reads apiece. TCRdb analysed the 5' RACE reads with MiXCR anew, one entry per CDR3 protein. The sample consists of more than 700,000 distinct CDR3 sequences, around half of them appearing once. The study drew donors from healthy Caucasian individuals in Russia aged roughly 6 to 100. This CDR3 is 14 amino acids long. V lost 3 bases to trimming and J lost 12 bases; unmatched junction nucleotides: 13. The germline gives CDR1 GTSNPN, CDR2 SVGIG (reference sequence).

This receptor was identified in an elderly man in good health. The V call is TRBV30, the J call TRBJ2-1, with 8 bases fitting TRBD2. The sample consisted of blood. DNA for the CDR3: TGTGCCTGGAGCCTAACCCCTAAGAGCGGGAGGCAGTTCTTC. Protein: CAWSLTPKSGRQFF.